This TCR beta chain was recorded in a study of long-term antiretroviral therapy in people with HIV. Survey level was the resolution at which the v3.0 immunoSEQ assay ran. The table came from immunoSEQ multiplex PCR; TCRdb's copy has only in-frame clones and leaves some out. In the table there are roughly 25,000 clones, about 92% of which are singletons. The sequence was obtained from a woman in her forties with HIV. The specimen comprised unsorted PBMCs, sampled 7.6 years after starting antiretroviral therapy.

The chain's CDR3 is CASSFRGQETQYF. As DNA, the CDR3 is TGTGCCAGCAGTTTCAGGGGTCAGGAGACCCAGTACTTC. The genes are TRBV6-5 and TRBJ2-5; D is possibly TRBD1 (6 bases). There are 13 residues in the CDR3. The germline V gene has CDR1 MNHEY and CDR2 SVGAGI. The V end was cut by 4 bases, the J end by 5 bases, with 11 bases between.